The 22 T cell receptor beta chains below come from one sample, sequenced in a study of CD4 T cell repertoires in COVID-19. These memory T cells were uncultured and sequenced directly after ex vivo isolation. Libraries were prepared by immunoSEQ multiplex PCR; TCRdb keeps only in-frame clonotypes and omits some of them. The repertoire holds 20,000 to 30,000 clones, with over 90% as singletons. Specimen: circulating follicular helper CD4+ T cells (cTfh) from blood, collected before the COVID-19 pandemic. The receptors shown here come from a human donor who had COVID-19.

V usage is TRBV5-1 and J usage is TRBJ2-2; D not resolved. The CDR3 is made up of 13 amino acids. The germline V and J ends were trimmed by 5 bases and 4 bases, with 9 bases remaining between them. Germline CDR1 is SGHRS and CDR2 is YFSETQ. The CDR3 is CASSYVSTGELFF. As DNA, the CDR3 is TGCGCCAGCAGTTATGTCAGCACCGGGGAGCTGTTTTTT.

This chain uses TRBV6-1 with TRBJ2-5; 8 bases map to TRBD1. Gene TRBJ2-7 matches the end of the DNA better, so the J call may be wrong. The germline V gene has CDR1 MNHNS and CDR2 SASEGT. The CDR3 is 15 amino acids. The CDR3 region has the DNA TGTGCCAGCAGTGAAGCAGGCAGGGGGCGTAGCGAGCAGTACTTC. It yields the protein CASSEAGRGRSEQYF.

This sequence joins TRBV19 and TRBJ1-5; D gene uncertain. The CDR3 contains 13 residues. Germline values: CDR1 LNHDA, CDR2 SQIVND (reference sequence). V dropped 5 bases and J dropped 7 bases, with 12 bases sitting between them. The CDR3 bases are TGTGCCAGTAGTGGAAGGCCCGGGCAGCCCCAGCATTTT. It codes for CASSGRPGQPQHF.

The CDR3 sequence is CASSMRGGYTF. The CDR3, as DNA: TGTGCCAGTAGTATGCGGGGTGGCTACACCTTC. This chain joins TRBV19 and TRBJ1-2; unclear D gene. Germline V gene lookup returns CDR1 LNHDA and CDR2 SQIVND (reference sequence). V lost 3 bases and J lost 7, with 6 bases in between. The CDR3 has 11 residues.

V and J are TRBV5-1 and TRBJ2-3; maybe TRBD1 (5 bases). The CDR3 contains 15 residues. V lost 0 bases, J lost 6 bases, and 14 bases lay in between. Germline lookup yields CDR1 SGHRS and CDR2 YFSETQ. The CDR3 DNA reads as TGCGCCAGCAGCTTGGTTAATGGGGCTGGGGATACGCAGTATTTT. This encodes CASSLVNGAGDTQYF.

This sequence joins TRBV25-1 and TRBJ2-1, with TRBD2 identical over 11 bases. CDR3 length: 17 residues. The germline gives CDR1 MGHDK, CDR2 SYGVNS. J was trimmed by 0 bases and V by 3 bases; bases with no gene match: 4. The CDR3 DNA is TGTGCCAGCAGTGAGTCTAGCGGGGGGCTCTCCTACAATGAGCAGTTCTTC. The encoded protein is CASSESSGGLSYNEQFF.

The gene calls are TRBV6-5 and TRBJ2-3; the match to TRBD1 covers 8 bases. The junction had 7 bases not matched to a gene; V was cut back by 10 bases and J by 1 base. This CDR3 region has 14 residues. Germline lookup yields CDR1 MNHEY and CDR2 SVGAGI. The CDR3 spells CATARTGRTDTQYF. The DNA of the CDR3 is TGTGCCACCGCCCGGACAGGGCGCACAGATACGCAGTATTTT.

The gene calls are TRBV6-4 and TRBJ2-7; no definite D call. The CDR3 is made up of 11 amino acids. Germline CDR1 is MRHNA and CDR2 is SNTAGT. The V and J ends lost 4 bases and 3 bases respectively, with 4 bases between them. The CDR3 reads CASSAFYEQYF. CDR3 sequence (DNA): TGTGCCAGCAGTGCCTTCTACGAGCAGTACTTC.

This clone came up once. The chain couples TRBV5-8 to TRBJ2-1; 7 bases align to TRBD1. After removal of 6 bases from V and 1 base from J, the junction contained 7 bases not matched to a gene. From germline, CDR1 is SGHTS and CDR2 YDEGEE. This CDR3 has 15 amino acids. The CDR3 DNA sequence: TGTGCCAGCACCCCCCGGGGACAGTCCTACAATGAGCAGTTCTTC. Its translation is CASTPRGQSYNEQFF.

The rearrangement uses TRBV10-3 and TRBJ1-2; the match to TRBD1 covers 7 bases. Germline V gene lookup returns CDR1 ENHRY and CDR2 SYGVKD. Trimming cost V 4 bases and J 0 bases; bases outside gene matches: 2. The CDR3 runs to 14 residues. The DNA for the CDR3 is TGTGCCATCAGTGGGGACAGTACTAACTATGGCTACACCTTC. Its translation is CAISGDSTNYGYTF.

This clone appeared once. The V gene is TRBV10-3, the J gene TRBJ1-2; no firm D call. Trimming took off 3 bases at V and 6 bases at J, with 14 bases between the two ends. The CDR3 has 14 amino acids. Germline lookup yields CDR1 ENHRY and CDR2 SYGVKD. The CDR3 protein is CAISDRPTAHGYTF. In DNA form, the CDR3 reads TGTGCCATCAGTGACAGGCCCACTGCGCATGGCTACACCTTC.

In its sample, this clone was seen a few times. The genes are TRBV9 and TRBJ2-2; TRBD2 agrees at 9 bases. The CDR3 runs to 14 residues. The V segment lost 6 bases and the J segment 7 bases; nucleotides outside the gene matches: 7. CDR1 SGDLS and CDR2 YYNGEE come from the germline V gene. The CDR3 loop reads CASNPSGVVGELFF. The CDR3 DNA sequence: TGTGCCAGCAACCCTAGCGGGGTTGTCGGGGAGCTGTTTTTT.

The genes are TRBV5-1 and TRBJ2-2; 8 nucleotides line up with TRBD2. The germline gives CDR1 SGHRS, CDR2 YFSETQ. Losses at the gene ends were 2 bases for V and 5 bases for J; bases not matched to a gene: 5. The CDR3 loop spans 15 amino acids. CDR3 in amino acids: CASSLREGRTGELFF. The CDR3 nucleotides read TGCGCCAGCAGCTTACGGGAGGGTCGGACCGGGGAGCTGTTTTTT.

The chain employs TRBV28 and TRBJ1-2; D is possibly TRBD1 (5 bases). Germline V gene sequence: CDR1 MDHEN, CDR2 SYDVKM. The V end was cut by 6 bases, the J end by 1 base, with 9 bases between. The CDR3 has 13 residues. CDR3 coding DNA: TGTGCCAGCAGGGCAGGGAATAACTATGGCTACACCTTC. This sequence encodes CASRAGNNYGYTF.

The chain employs TRBV5-6 and TRBJ1-1, with unresolved D. Deletions cut 0 bases from V and 7 bases from J, with 7 bases between. CDR1 is SGHDT, CDR2 YYEEEE, per germline. The CDR3 is 12 residues long. CDR3 sequence: CASSLGQREAFF. CDR3 in DNA: TGTGCCAGCAGCTTGGGGCAGCGTGAAGCTTTCTTT.

The J gene is TRBJ2-1, the V gene TRBV27; TRBD2 matches at 8 bases. From germline, CDR1 is MNHEY and CDR2 SMNVEV (reference sequence). With 4 bases clipped from V and 6 bases from J, the junction kept 8 bases outside the gene matches. CDR3 length: 15 amino acids. The CDR3 region is CASSSGLAGFNEQFF. CDR3 nucleotides: TGTGCCAGCAGTTCTGGGCTAGCGGGCTTCAATGAGCAGTTCTTC.

The gene calls are TRBV30 and TRBJ1-1; D unresolved. The CDR3 totals 13 residues. CDR1 and CDR2 (germline): GTSNPN, SVGIG (reference sequence). V gave up 2 bases and J gave up 1 base, with 8 bases separating them. CDR3 DNA: TGTGCCTGGAGTAGACAAAGGAACACTGAAGCTTTCTTT. It translates to CAWSRQRNTEAFF.

The chain recombines TRBV7-2 with TRBJ2-7, with 15 positions matching TRBD2. J gave up 4 bases and V 5 bases, and 6 bases lay outside the gene matches. There are 16 residues in the CDR3. Germline V CDR1 and CDR2: SGHTA, FQGNSA. For the CDR3, the DNA is TGTGCCAGCAGCAAGGGACTAGCGGGGGGCCTTTACGAGCAGTACTTC. This sequence encodes CASSKGLAGGLYEQYF. Full variable domain (outside the CDR3, taken from reference TRBV7-2 and TRBJ2-7): GAGVSQSPSNKVTEKGKDVELRCDPISGHTALYWYRQSLGQGLEFLIYFQGNSAPDKSGLPSDRFSAERTGGSVSTLTIQRTQQEDSAVYLCASSKGLAGGLYEQYFGPGTRLTVT.

The chain recombines TRBV14 with TRBJ2-3; the match to TRBD2 covers 7 bases. V lost 4 bases and J lost 0; bases outside the gene matches: 13. The germline V gene encodes CDR1 SGHDN and CDR2 FVKESK. The CDR3 covers 18 residues. CDR3 protein: CASSLQGRGSPSTDTQYF. The DNA of the CDR3 is TGTGCCAGCAGCCTCCAAGGGCGGGGGTCCCCTAGCACAGATACGCAGTATTTT.

J is TRBJ2-1 and V is TRBV15; 12 nucleotides agree with TRBD2. The CDR3 sequence is 18 residues long. Per the germline V gene, CDR1 is LNHNV and CDR2 is YYDKDF (reference sequence). V was pared by 3 bases and J by 0 bases, with 6 bases of the junction left unmatched. In DNA, the CDR3 is TGTGCCACCAGCAGCACCGGACTAGCGGGAATCTCCTACAATGAGCAGTTCTTC. This codes for CATSSTGLAGISYNEQFF.

The chain employs TRBV7-9 and TRBJ2-5; D might be TRBD2 (6 bases). The V end was cut by 8 bases, the J end by 6 bases, with 19 bases between. This CDR3 contains 14 residues. Germline values: CDR1 SEHNR, CDR2 FQNEAQ (reference sequence). Here the CDR3 reads CASSSGTAEKTQYF. Written as DNA, the CDR3 is TGTGCCAGCTCCTCGGGGACTGCTGAAAAGACCCAGTACTTC.

This clone appeared a few times. The V call is TRBV19, the J call TRBJ2-7; D perhaps matches TRBD2 (7 bases). The length of the CDR3 is 15 residues. The germline V and J ends were trimmed by 5 bases and 4 bases, with 18 bases remaining between them. In germline, CDR1 is LNHDA, CDR2 SQIVND (reference sequence). CDR3 in amino acids: CASSARRGGDYEQYF. CDR3 nucleotides: TGTGCCAGTAGTGCCCGGAGAGGGGGGGATTACGAGCAGTACTTC.